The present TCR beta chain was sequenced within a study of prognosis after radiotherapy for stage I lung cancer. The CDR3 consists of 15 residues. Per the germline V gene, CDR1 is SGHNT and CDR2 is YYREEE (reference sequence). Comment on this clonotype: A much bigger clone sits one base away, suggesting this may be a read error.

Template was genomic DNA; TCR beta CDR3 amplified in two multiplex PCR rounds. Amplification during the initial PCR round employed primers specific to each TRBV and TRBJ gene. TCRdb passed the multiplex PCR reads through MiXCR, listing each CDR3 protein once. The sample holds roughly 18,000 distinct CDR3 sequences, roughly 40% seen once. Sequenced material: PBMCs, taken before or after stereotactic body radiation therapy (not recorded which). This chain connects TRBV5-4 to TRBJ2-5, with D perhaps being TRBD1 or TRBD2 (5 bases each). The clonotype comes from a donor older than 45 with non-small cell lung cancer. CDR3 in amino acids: CASSSQGRSQDTQYF. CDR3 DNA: TGTGCCAGCAGCTCCCAGGGACGGAGCCAAGATACCCAGTACTTC.